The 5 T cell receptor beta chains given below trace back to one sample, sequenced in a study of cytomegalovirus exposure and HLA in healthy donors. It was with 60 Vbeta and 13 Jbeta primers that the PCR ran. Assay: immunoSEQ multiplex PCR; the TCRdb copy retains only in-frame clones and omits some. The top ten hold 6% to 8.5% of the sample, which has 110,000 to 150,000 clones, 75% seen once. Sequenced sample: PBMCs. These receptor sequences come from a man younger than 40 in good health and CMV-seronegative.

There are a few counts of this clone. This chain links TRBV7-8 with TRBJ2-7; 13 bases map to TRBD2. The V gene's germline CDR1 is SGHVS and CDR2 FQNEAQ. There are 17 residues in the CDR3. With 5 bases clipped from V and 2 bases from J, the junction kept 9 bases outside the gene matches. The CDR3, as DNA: TGTGCCAGCAGCCCGGGGACTAGCGGGATGGGCCCCTACGAGCAGTACTTC. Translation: CASSPGTSGMGPYEQYF.

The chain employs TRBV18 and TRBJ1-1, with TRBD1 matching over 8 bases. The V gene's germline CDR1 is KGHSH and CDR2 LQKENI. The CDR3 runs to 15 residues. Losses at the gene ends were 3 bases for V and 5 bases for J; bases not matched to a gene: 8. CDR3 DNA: TGTGCCAGCTCACCGGTAGACAGGGGCCGGACTGAAGCTTTCTTT. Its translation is CASSPVDRGRTEAFF.

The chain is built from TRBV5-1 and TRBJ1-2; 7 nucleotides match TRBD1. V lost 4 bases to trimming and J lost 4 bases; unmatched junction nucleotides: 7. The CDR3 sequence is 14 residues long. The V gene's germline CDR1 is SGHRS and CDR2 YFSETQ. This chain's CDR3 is CASSVQGVSYGYTF. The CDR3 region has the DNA TGCGCCAGCAGCGTGCAGGGGGTGTCCTATGGCTACACCTTC. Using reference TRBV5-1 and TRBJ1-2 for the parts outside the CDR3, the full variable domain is KAGVTQTPRYLIKTRGQQVTLSCSPISGHRSVSWYQQTPGQGLQFLFEYFSETQRNKGNFPGRFSGRQFSNSRSEMNVSTLELGDSALYLCASSVQGVSYGYTFGSGTRLTVV.

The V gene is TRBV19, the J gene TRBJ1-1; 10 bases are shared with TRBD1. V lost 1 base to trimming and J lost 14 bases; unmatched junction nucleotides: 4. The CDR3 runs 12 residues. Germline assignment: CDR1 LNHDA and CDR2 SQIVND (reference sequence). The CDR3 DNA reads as TGTGCCAGTAGTATAGGGGGACAGGGGAGCTTCTTT. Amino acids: CASSIGGQGSFF.

The CDR3: CASSSLEGTGPEAFF. CDR3 bases: TGTGCCAGCAGCTCCTTGGAGGGGACAGGGCCGGAGGCTTTCTTT. V usage is TRBV11-2 and J usage is TRBJ1-1; the match to TRBD1 covers 9 bases. This CDR3 comprises 15 residues. Trimming cost V 4 bases and J 11 bases; bases outside gene matches: 14. CDR1 SGHAT and CDR2 FQNNGV come from the germline V gene. Supplemented by reference TRBV11-2 and TRBJ1-1, the full variable domain reads EAGVAQSPRYKIIEKRQSVAFWCNPISGHATLYWYQQILGQGPKLLIQFQNNGVVDDSQLPKDRFSAERLKGVDSTLKIQPAKLEDSAVYLCASSSLEGTGPEAFFGQGTRLTVV.